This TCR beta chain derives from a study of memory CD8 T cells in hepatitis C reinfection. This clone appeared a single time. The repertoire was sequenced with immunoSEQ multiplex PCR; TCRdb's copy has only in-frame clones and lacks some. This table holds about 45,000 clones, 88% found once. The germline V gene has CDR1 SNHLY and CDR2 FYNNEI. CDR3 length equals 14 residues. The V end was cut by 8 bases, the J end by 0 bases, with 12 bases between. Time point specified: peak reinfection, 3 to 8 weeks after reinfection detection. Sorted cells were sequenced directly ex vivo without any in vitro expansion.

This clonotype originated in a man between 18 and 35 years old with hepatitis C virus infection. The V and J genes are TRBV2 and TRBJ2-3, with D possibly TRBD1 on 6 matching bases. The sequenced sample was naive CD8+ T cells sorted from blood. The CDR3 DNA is TGTGCCAGCGTAGGGGGTTCTAGCACAGATACGCAGTATTTT. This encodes CASVGGSSTDTQYF. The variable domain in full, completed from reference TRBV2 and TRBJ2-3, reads EPEVTQTPSHQVTQMGQEVILRCVPISNHLYFYWYRQILGQKVEFLVSFYNNEISEKSEIFDDQFSVERPDGSNFTLKIRSTKLEDSAMYFCASVGGSSTDTQYFGPGTRLTVL.